Shown below are 5 T cell receptor beta chains from a single sample sequenced in a study of a mutant IDH1 vaccine in newly diagnosed glioma. Time point here: week 35, safety follow-up. The investigators gave 300 ug of mutant IDH1 20-mer peptide in each vaccine dose, together with topical imiquimod. These receptors lack a known antigen. This table comes from immunoSEQ multiplex PCR, and its TCRdb copy is limited to in-frame clones, with some not included. The data show about 69,000 clones, around 87% seen once. Sequencing was performed on PBMCs, taken from a glioma patient whose treatment included an IDH1 peptide vaccine. These receptors came from a young man with glioma.

The V gene is TRBV19, the J gene TRBJ2-6; tentative D call: TRBD1 (6 bases). This CDR3 is built from 16 residues. CDR1 is LNHDA, CDR2 SQIVND, per germline (reference sequence). V was cut by 3 bases and J by 4 bases, with 13 bases left in between. DNA of the CDR3: TGTGCCAGTAGTATGCTACAGGGATCCGGGGCCAACGTCCTGACTTTC. Encoded protein: CASSMLQGSGANVLTF.

The chain employs TRBV5-1 and TRBJ2-1; either TRBD1 or TRBD2 may fit D (5 bases each). CDR1 and CDR2 (germline): SGHRS, YFSETQ. The CDR3 loop spans 16 amino acids. V gave up 4 bases and J gave up 10 bases, with 24 bases separating them. CDR3 DNA sequence: TGCGCCAGCAGCGCATCGACCAGAGGGGCATACAGGGAGCAGTTCTTC. Translated, it gives CASSASTRGAYREQFF.

This clone was seen just once. This sequence joins TRBV10-3 and TRBJ2-3, with D possibly TRBD2 on 6 matching bases. Germline CDR1 reads ENHRY; CDR2 reads SYGVKD. The CDR3 spans 16 residues. V was clipped by 2 bases and J by 2 bases, with 14 bases between them. Here the CDR3 reads CAISEGLGLYTDTQYF. The CDR3 coding sequence is TGTGCCATCAGTGAGGGCCTGGGACTTTACACAGATACGCAGTATTTT.

The rearrangement uses TRBV7-9 and TRBJ2-5; D possibly corresponds to TRBD1 (6 bases). TRBJ2-7 matches the DNA end more closely, so the J call is doubtful. This CDR3 contains 15 residues. Germline CDR1 and CDR2: SEHNR and FQNEAQ (reference sequence). CDR3 nucleotide sequence: TGTGCCAGCAGCCTCACCCGACAGGCCTCATACGAGCAGTACTTC. Translated: CASSLTRQASYEQYF.

The chain recombines TRBV30 with TRBJ2-7; perhaps TRBD2 as D (5 bases). The CDR3 spans 12 residues. Trimming removed 4 bases from V and 0 bases from J, with 7 bases in between. Germline CDR1 and CDR2: GTSNPN and SVGIG (reference sequence). The CDR3 region is CAWTGNSYEQYF. The CDR3 DNA follows: TGTGCCTGGACCGGGAACTCCTACGAGCAGTACTTC. Full variable domain (missing parts from reference TRBV30 and TRBJ2-7): SQTIHQWPATLVQPVGSPLSLECTVEGTSNPNLYWYRQAAGRGLQLLFYSVGIGQISSEVPQNLSASRPQDRQFILSSKKLLLSDSGFYLCAWTGNSYEQYFGPGTRLTVT.